Described below is a single TCR beta chain sequence and its context. TCRdb keeps only in-frame clones here, not all; method: immunoSEQ multiplex PCR. The data hold almost 95,000 clones, with about nine tenths observed a single time. The record originates from a study of control samples from healthy donors and cancer patients. Germline CDR1 is SGDLS and CDR2 is YYNGEE. The CDR3 contains 13 residues. Trimming cost V 5 bases and J 0 bases, with 8 bases left between them. This TCR came from a woman younger than 30 in good health. The rearrangement joins TRBV9 to TRBJ1-1; D might be TRBD1 (6 bases). Source material: blood. CDR3 sequence (DNA): TGTGCCAGCAGGAGGGACATGAACACTGAAGCTTTCTTT. Translating it yields CASRRDMNTEAFF.